A selection of T cell receptor beta chains follows, all from one sample in a study of vaccination effects on CD4 cells after COVID-19. The assay was immunoSEQ multiplex PCR, and TCRdb's table has in-frame clones only and misses some. The sample holds tens of thousands of clones; around three quarters are singletons and the top ten take 0.9% to 1%. Antigens for these TCRs are unknown. The starting material was CD4+ T cells from PBMCs cultured with HCoV-OC43 spike peptides, obtained after COVID-19 vaccination. All receptors derive from a human donor who received a COVID-19 vaccine. Each CDR3 is given without its conserved first and last residue. Each record gives: V gene, J gene, CDR3 protein.

v_gene: TRBV24-1; j_gene: TRBJ2-3; CDR3aa: ATNGGQGVTDTQY
v_gene: TRBV6-5; j_gene: TRBJ2-5; CDR3aa: ASRTGTSY
v_gene: TRBV6-7; j_gene: TRBJ2-5; CDR3aa: ASSRQGPELWTQY
v_gene: TRBV24-1; j_gene: TRBJ2-1; CDR3aa: ATSAPGTRQNEQF
v_gene: TRBV5-8; j_gene: TRBJ2-2; CDR3aa: ASSLVSGLNTGELF
v_gene: TRBV28; j_gene: TRBJ1-1; CDR3aa: ASSALDRMNTEAF
v_gene: TRBV5-1; j_gene: TRBJ2-1; CDR3aa: ASSLASGKDEQF
v_gene: TRBV19; j_gene: TRBJ2-6; CDR3aa: ASTRTGGAGANVLT
v_gene: TRBV5-8; j_gene: TRBJ2-3; CDR3aa: ASPISPQEQASDTQY
v_gene: TRBV28; j_gene: TRBJ2-3; CDR3aa: ASGDRTDTQY
v_gene: TRBV5-1; j_gene: TRBJ2-1; CDR3aa: ASSSQTGATYNEQF
v_gene: TRBV11-3; j_gene: TRBJ2-2; CDR3aa: ASSLEANTGELF
v_gene: TRBV6-2/TRBV6-3; j_gene: TRBJ1-5; CDR3aa: ASSYVDRDQPQH
v_gene: TRBV7-9; j_gene: TRBJ2-5; CDR3aa: ASSFIQGVETQY
v_gene: TRBV3-1/TRBV3-2; j_gene: TRBJ2-6; CDR3aa: ASSQERVRANVLT
v_gene: TRBV6-5; j_gene: TRBJ1-1; CDR3aa: ASSQGKGEAF
v_gene: TRBV28; j_gene: TRBJ1-2; CDR3aa: ASSWMLYGYT
v_gene: TRBV9; j_gene: TRBJ1-2; CDR3aa: ASSVEVGNYGYT
v_gene: TRBV7-3; j_gene: TRBJ2-1; CDR3aa: ASSLSSAGVSYNEQF
v_gene: TRBV2; j_gene: TRBJ1-5; CDR3aa: ASSFPGQGPASNQPQH
v_gene: TRBV4-3; j_gene: TRBJ1-6; CDR3aa: ASSQGRYNSPLH
v_gene: TRBV4-3; j_gene: TRBJ2-1; CDR3aa: ASSHIDNEQF
v_gene: TRBV6-5; j_gene: TRBJ2-2; CDR3aa: ASSLQGVGGELF
v_gene: TRBV5-1; j_gene: TRBJ1-2; CDR3aa: ASSLSPGTGDGYT
v_gene: TRBV24-1; j_gene: TRBJ1-5; CDR3aa: ATSDSRFSGPQH
v_gene: TRBV6-5; j_gene: TRBJ1-3; CDR3aa: ASSTDRGAGNTIY
v_gene: TRBV29-1; j_gene: TRBJ1-2; CDR3aa: SVGGYT
v_gene: TRBV7-2; j_gene: TRBJ2-1; CDR3aa: ASSFVLRRDNEQF
v_gene: TRBV5-1; j_gene: TRBJ2-1; CDR3aa: ASSLSVGGNNEQF
v_gene: TRBV18; j_gene: TRBJ2-5; CDR3aa: ASSPLAGAQETQY
v_gene: TRBV3-1/TRBV3-2; j_gene: TRBJ2-3; CDR3aa: ASSQGGGQDTQY
v_gene: TRBV10-1; j_gene: TRBJ2-3; CDR3aa: ASIWAGGRPGDTQY
v_gene: TRBV28; j_gene: TRBJ1-4; CDR3aa: ASSLPPGQGGKLF
v_gene: TRBV6-2/TRBV6-3; j_gene: TRBJ1-4; CDR3aa: ASSTRGRGNEKLF
v_gene: TRBV3-1/TRBV3-2; j_gene: TRBJ1-4; CDR3aa: ASSQTGTPQKLF
v_gene: TRBV13; j_gene: TRBJ1-5; CDR3aa: ASSLGPNQPQH
v_gene: TRBV7-9; j_gene: TRBJ2-5; CDR3aa: ASSLQETQY
v_gene: TRBV7-2; j_gene: TRBJ2-1; CDR3aa: ASSLILYNEQF
v_gene: TRBV6-5; j_gene: TRBJ2-5; CDR3aa: ASGGLGETQY
v_gene: TRBV5-1; j_gene: TRBJ1-1; CDR3aa: ASSLGGQGEGTEAF
v_gene: TRBV15; j_gene: TRBJ2-3; CDR3aa: ATSLLDINSTDTQY
v_gene: TRBV27; j_gene: TRBJ2-1; CDR3aa: ASSIPGRSYNEQF
v_gene: TRBV5-1; j_gene: TRBJ1-2; CDR3aa: ASSPGQTRLGYT
v_gene: TRBV5-1; j_gene: TRBJ1-5; CDR3aa: ASSLIPNQPQH
v_gene: TRBV7-8; j_gene: TRBJ1-5; CDR3aa: ASSLNGASNQPQH
v_gene: TRBV7-2; j_gene: TRBJ2-5; CDR3aa: ASSFQREETQY
v_gene: TRBV3-1/TRBV3-2; j_gene: TRBJ1-1; CDR3aa: ASSQGPGVNWVAF
v_gene: TRBV5-8; j_gene: TRBJ2-5; CDR3aa: ASSLVSPLETQY
v_gene: TRBV14; j_gene: TRBJ1-1; CDR3aa: ASSREFAGTMGTEAF
v_gene: TRBV11-2; j_gene: TRBJ1-3; CDR3aa: ASSSTTGNTIY
v_gene: TRBV5-1; j_gene: TRBJ1-1; CDR3aa: ASSLSGGNTEAF
v_gene: TRBV5-1; j_gene: TRBJ1-4; CDR3aa: ASSLRTGVEEKLF
v_gene: TRBV24-1; j_gene: TRBJ2-2; CDR3aa: ATAHANRADTGELF
v_gene: TRBV5-4; j_gene: TRBJ2-5; CDR3aa: ASSSRGGYETQY
v_gene: TRBV19; j_gene: TRBJ2-2; CDR3aa: ASSIRHPSGELF